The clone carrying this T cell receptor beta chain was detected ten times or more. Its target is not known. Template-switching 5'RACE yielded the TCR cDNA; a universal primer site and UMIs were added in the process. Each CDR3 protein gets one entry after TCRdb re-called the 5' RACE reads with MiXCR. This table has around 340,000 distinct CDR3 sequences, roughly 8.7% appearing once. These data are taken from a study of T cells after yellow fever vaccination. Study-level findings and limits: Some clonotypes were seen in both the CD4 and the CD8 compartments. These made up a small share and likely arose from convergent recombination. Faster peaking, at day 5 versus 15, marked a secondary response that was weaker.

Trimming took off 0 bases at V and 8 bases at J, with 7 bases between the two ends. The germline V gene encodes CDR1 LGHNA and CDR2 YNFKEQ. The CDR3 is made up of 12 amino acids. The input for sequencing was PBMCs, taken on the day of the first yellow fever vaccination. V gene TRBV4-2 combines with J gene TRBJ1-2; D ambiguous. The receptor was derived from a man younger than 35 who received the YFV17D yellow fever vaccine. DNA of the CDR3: TGTGCCAGCAGCCAAGAACGTTACGGCTACACCTTC. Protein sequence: CASSQERYGYTF.